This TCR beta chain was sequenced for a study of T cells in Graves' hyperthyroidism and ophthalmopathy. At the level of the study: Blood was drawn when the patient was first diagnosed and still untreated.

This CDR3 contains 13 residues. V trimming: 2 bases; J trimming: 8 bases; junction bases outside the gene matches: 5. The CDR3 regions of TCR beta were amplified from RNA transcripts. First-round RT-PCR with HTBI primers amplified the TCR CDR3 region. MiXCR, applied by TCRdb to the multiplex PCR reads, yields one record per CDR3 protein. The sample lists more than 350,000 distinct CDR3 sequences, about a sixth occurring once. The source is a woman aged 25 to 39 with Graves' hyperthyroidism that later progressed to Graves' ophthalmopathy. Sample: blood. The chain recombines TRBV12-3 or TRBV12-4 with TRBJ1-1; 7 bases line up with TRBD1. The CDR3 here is CASSLWDSREAFF. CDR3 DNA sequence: TGTGCCAGCAGTTTATGGGACAGTCGAGAAGCTTTCTTT.